The 12 T cell receptor beta chains presented below share a single source sample, sequenced in a study of human CD4 T cells and Enterobacteriaceae. Sorting took every CD4+ cell except CD45RA+CCR7+CD95- naive cells, reaching over 95% purity. Sequencing used immunoSEQ multiplex PCR; TCRdb keeps in-frame clones, though not all of them. The table lists fewer than 35,000 clones, roughly 80% of them singletons. Sequencing was done on a sample of memory CD4+ T cells from blood. The receptors originated from a human donor in good health.

This CDR3 reads CASSTRGVAGYTDTQYF. For the CDR3, the DNA is TGCGCCAGCAGCACCCGTGGAGTAGCGGGCTACACAGATACGCAGTATTTT. The genes are TRBV5-1 and TRBJ2-3, with TRBD2 matching over 7 bases. Germline CDR1 reads SGHRS; CDR2 reads YFSETQ. V lost 4 bases and J lost 2; bases outside the gene matches: 13. This CDR3 comprises 17 residues.

The chain recombines TRBV19 with TRBJ2-3; D unclear. The germline V gene has CDR1 LNHDA and CDR2 SQIVND (reference sequence). The CDR3 runs 13 residues. V dropped 11 bases and J dropped 5 bases, with 17 bases sitting between them. Here the CDR3 reads CASNYGRRDTQYF. CDR3 nucleotide sequence: TGTGCCTCAAATTATGGGCGGCGAGATACGCAGTATTTT.

V is TRBV11-1 and J is TRBJ2-6; the D is unclear. The V end was cut by 2 bases, the J end by 0 bases, with 8 bases between. CDR1 and CDR2 (germline): SGHAT, FQDESV (reference sequence). The CDR3 covers 16 residues. The chain's CDR3 is CASSLRGTSGANVLTF. CDR3 DNA sequence: TGTGCCAGCAGCTTACGTGGAACCTCTGGGGCCAACGTCCTGACTTTC. The variable domain in full, completed from reference TRBV11-1 and TRBJ2-6, reads EAEVAQSPRYKITEKSQAVAFWCDPISGHATLYWYRQILGQGPELLVQFQDESVVDDSQLPKDRFSAERLKGVDSTLKIQPAELGDSAMYLCASSLRGTSGANVLTFGAGSRLTVL.

This clone came up once. The CDR3 nucleotides read TGTGCCAGCAGTCCCCTTTTGCGACTGGGGAATGAGCAGTTCTTC. It translates to CASSPLLRLGNEQFF. The rearrangement links TRBV27 to TRBJ2-1; no definite D call. Between the trimmed V and J ends, which lost 5 bases and 7 bases, there was a span of 18 bases. Germline V lookup: CDR1 MNHEY, CDR2 SMNVEV (reference sequence). The CDR3 spans 15 residues.

The chain is built from TRBV11-3 and TRBJ1-3; D might be TRBD1 (5 bases). Trimming stripped 3 bases from V and 10 bases from J, with 19 bases between. This CDR3 contains 15 residues. Looked up from germline, CDR1 is SGHNT and CDR2 is YENEEA. In nucleotides, the CDR3 is TGTGCCAGCAGCTTGCAGGGAGACATTTTGAGGACCATATATTTT. Translating gives CASSLQGDILRTIYF.

The chain links TRBV10-3 to TRBJ2-1, with a possible D match to TRBD2 (6 bases). V was trimmed by 4 bases and J by 5 bases, leaving 15 bases between them. The CDR3 has 15 amino acids. Germline-derived CDR1 and CDR2 are ENHRY and SYGVKD. The CDR3, as DNA: TGTGCCATCAGTGGGGGAGGTTTAGTCAACAATGAGCAGTTCTTC. It is translated as CAISGGGLVNNEQFF.

This rearrangement joins TRBV6-5 to TRBJ1-2; 8 nucleotides agree with TRBD1. Losses at the gene ends were 6 bases for V and 3 bases for J; bases not matched to a gene: 3. There are 13 residues in the CDR3. Per the germline V gene, CDR1 is MNHEY and CDR2 is SVGAGI. The CDR3 here is CASSDRGHYGYTF. CDR3 in DNA: TGTGCCAGCAGCGACAGGGGACACTATGGCTACACCTTC.

The chain joins TRBV2 to TRBJ2-5, with TRBD2 as a possible D gene (6 bases). The germline V gene has CDR1 SNHLY and CDR2 FYNNEI. The CDR3 length is 14 residues. V was clipped by 7 bases and J by 2 bases, with 14 bases between them. CDR3: CASTGPGGQETQYF. As DNA, the CDR3 is TGTGCCAGCACTGGACCTGGAGGGCAAGAGACCCAGTACTTC.

J is TRBJ2-3 and V is TRBV6-1; a possible D gene is TRBD2 (5 bases). Looked up from germline, CDR1 is MNHNS and CDR2 is SASEGT. The V and J ends lost 3 bases and 5 bases respectively, with 12 bases between them. The length of the CDR3 is 14 residues. The CDR3 nucleotides read TGTGCCAGCAGTGACATCTCCGGGGTAGATACGCAGTATTTT. It is translated as CASSDISGVDTQYF.

The table lists this clone with a count of one. V and J are TRBV5-6 and TRBJ1-2; D remains unclear. In germline, CDR1 is SGHDT, CDR2 YYEEEE. The CDR3 sequence is 16 residues long. V was pared by 3 bases and J by 6 bases, with 21 bases between. CDR3 amino acids: CASSSYRDQLYHGYTF. CDR3 coding DNA: TGTGCCAGCAGCTCTTACCGGGATCAACTCTATCATGGCTACACCTTC.

The rearrangement uses TRBV27 and TRBJ1-2; tentative D call: TRBD1 (5 bases). This CDR3 is built from 15 residues. Germline V lookup: CDR1 MNHEY, CDR2 SMNVEV (reference sequence). V lost 5 bases and J 5 bases, leaving 18 bases between the germline ends. The CDR3: CASSRRTPGGYGYTF. Here the CDR3 DNA reads TGTGCCAGCAGTCGAAGGACACCTGGTGGGTATGGCTACACCTTC.

This clone was seen a single time. V gene TRBV5-1 combines with J gene TRBJ2-5; 7 nucleotides match TRBD1. The CDR3 sequence is 14 residues long. V dropped 3 bases and J dropped 6; count of bases not matched to a gene: 8. Germline V gene lookup returns CDR1 SGHRS and CDR2 YFSETQ. Written as DNA, the CDR3 is TGCGCCAGCAGCTCTGAAGACAGGGATAAGACCCAGTACTTC. Protein sequence: CASSSEDRDKTQYF.